This T cell receptor beta chain originates from a study of identical twins. Points from the study as a whole: Models underpredicted monozygotic twin sharing of out-of-frame TCR alpha.

Using its own MiXCR run on the 5' RACE reads, TCRdb lists one record per CDR3 protein. This table holds about 550,000 distinct CDR3 sequences, approximately 20% found once. A word on this clonotype: Its antigen is still unknown.

These same records also appear under a second study, on yellow fever vaccine responses in identical twins.

This TCR derives from a woman aged 18-35 years in good health. Sequenced input: CD4+ T cells sorted from blood.

CDR3: CASSETARSGGYTF. CDR3 nucleotides: TGTGCCAGCAGTGAAACGGCGAGGTCCGGGGGCTACACCTTC. The rearrangement joins TRBV2 to TRBJ1-2; D is unclear. The CDR3 covers 14 residues. The V gene's germline CDR1 is SNHLY and CDR2 FYNNEI. V dropped 2 bases and J dropped 8 bases, with 15 bases sitting between them.